The text below deals with one TCR beta chain. Its recognized antigen is unknown. Per-nucleotide qualities are absent, and no much larger clonotype sits a single base away. The data are from a study of blood T cell repertoires in COVID-19 (dated by TCRdb to the early 2020s). For context, the study as a whole: Collaborator samples came from the United States, Italy and Spain and covered acute and convalescent phases of COVID-19. The prospective study material was composed of cDNA or gDNA derived from T cells, B-cell-depleted T cells, or PBMCs. Subjects who had been exposed to COVID-19, were actively infected with it, or had recovered from it provided the deeply sampled blood TCRbeta repertoires that made up the dataset. The repertoires were released in a freely available public database intended as a resource for research on the immune response to SARS-CoV-2. The samples were drawn from two sources: the first 160 participants of the ongoing ImmuneRACE study, and 950 to 1,500 subjects contributed by 6 global collaborators. Nearly every sample came with metadata listing a de-identified subject ID, COVID-19 status, age in years and sex. Where HLA class I and class II types were available, the types were taken from metadata supplied by the sample provider, not from assay-based typing. The paper's findings and limits, for the study overall: The quantity of clinical and demographic metadata differed by source and by participant and was supplied without curation.

Participants in the prospective study were enrolled through a virtual design, were aged roughly 18 to 100 years, and lived in approximately 25 United States geographic areas. To assign participants to cohorts, the prospective study relied on clinical history that participants themselves reported in a screening survey and a study questionnaire. Recovered participants in ImmuneRACE Cohort 3 were defined as having two consecutive negative NP/OP PCR tests, clearance from a healthcare professional, or resolution of symptoms. Mobile phlebotomists in the prospective study collected whole blood, serum and a nasopharyngeal or oropharyngeal swab from every participant. Participants in the prospective study had the option to provide additional blood draws and questionnaires over an approximately 2-month period. Before DNA extraction, prospective study blood samples were shipped either frozen or at room temperature.

TCRbeta CDR3 regions were amplified from genomic DNA using the immunoSEQ Assay, a bias-controlled multiplex PCR. The study's own analysis went as follows. The number of nucleated cells in each sample was estimated by amplification of reference gene primers within the assay. To quantify the absolute abundance of each unique TCRbeta CDR3 rearrangement, sequence reads were collapsed and filtered. For each sample, productive Simpson clonality was calculated as the square root of Simpson's diversity index over productive rearrangements. TCRdb carries this immuneACCESS record with in-frame sequences only. Its versions omit some clonotypes, under half of them owing to an unresolved V gene in the studies checked, with the rest unexplained. The V and J calls and the clone size are those of that table, but D and trimming were determined from the DNA. In this sample the table shows about 270,000 clones, around 90% of which occur a single time. About 3% of the sample is in the top ten clones.

From V the trimming removes 0 bases and from J it removes 5 bases, while the gene matches leave 9 bases of the junction unaccounted for. CDR1 is given as MNHNS and CDR2 as SASEGT, both from the germline V gene. CDR3 length: 16 amino acids, cysteine to phenylalanine. The only DNA kept is the CDR3, 48 bases in frame from the first base. The clonotype comes from a woman aged 45 to 65 who had recovered from COVID-19. The sequence links TRBV6-1 to TRBJ2-7; 8 bases in the middle match TRBD2. Sequencing was done on a sample of PBMCs or T cells enriched from blood (not recorded which). CDR3 reads: CASSEAAGTRTHEQYF. The DNA reads TGTGCCAGCAGTGAAGCGGCTGGGACTAGGACCCACGAGCAGTACTTC.